The 14 T cell receptor beta chains in this list originate from one sample, sequenced in a study of cytomegalovirus exposure and HLA in healthy donors. Assay used: immunoSEQ multiplex PCR; TCRdb lists only in-frame clones, some missing. The data show some 130,000 clones, about 91% seen once. The sequencing input was PBMCs. These receptors all come from a woman between 18 and 29 years old in good health and CMV-seronegative.

The V and J genes are TRBV25-1 and TRBJ2-7; TRBD1 matches at 8 bases. The V gene end was trimmed by 4 bases and the J gene end by 2 bases; junction bases not matched to a gene: 16. Germline V CDR1 and CDR2: MGHDK, SYGVNS. CDR3 length: 18 amino acids. The CDR3 coding sequence is TGTGCCAGCAGTGGCGACCACATCGACAGGGGTCGGACCTACGAGCAGTACTTC. Translating gives CASSGDHIDRGRTYEQYF.

This clone came up once. J is TRBJ1-2 and V is TRBV6-6; D might be TRBD1 (5 bases). Germline CDR1 MNHNY, CDR2 SVGAGI (reference sequence). The V and J ends lost 2 bases and 7 bases respectively, with 20 bases between them. The CDR3 is 16 amino acids. CDR3 sequence: CASSYLSRGDGRGYTF. The CDR3 nucleotides are TGTGCCAGCAGTTACCTAAGTCGCGGGGACGGTCGTGGCTACACCTTC.

This chain connects TRBV2 to TRBJ2-1, with 14 positions matching TRBD2. The V gene end was trimmed by 4 bases and the J gene end by 8 bases; junction bases not matched to a gene: 10. Germline CDR1 reads SNHLY; CDR2 reads FYNNEI. There are 17 residues in the CDR3. CDR3 sequence reads: CASSALGLAGGQDEQFF. As DNA, the CDR3 is TGTGCCAGCAGTGCGCTTGGACTAGCGGGGGGCCAAGATGAGCAGTTCTTC.

The chain links TRBV5-1 to TRBJ1-1; the D is unclear. The germline V and J ends were trimmed by 2 bases and 3 bases, with 8 bases remaining between them. The germline V gene has CDR1 SGHRS and CDR2 YFSETQ. This CDR3 contains 13 residues. The chain's CDR3 is CASSFFRYTEAFF. For the CDR3, the DNA is TGCGCCAGCAGCTTTTTTCGTTACACTGAAGCTTTCTTT.

This clone counts as medium-sized (0.01 to 0.1%). This chain joins TRBV2 and TRBJ2-5; perhaps TRBD2 as D (5 bases). V was cut by 7 bases and J by 4 bases, with 10 bases left in between. Germline V gene lookup returns CDR1 SNHLY and CDR2 FYNNEI. This CDR3 comprises 12 residues. CDR3 in amino acids: CASMTSGETQYF. The CDR3 DNA reads as TGTGCCAGCATGACCAGCGGAGAGACCCAGTACTTC.

The chain joins TRBV5-4 to TRBJ1-6; D possibly corresponds to TRBD1 (6 bases). The CDR3 runs to 14 residues. Trimming took 4 bases from V and 7 from J, leaving 12 bases between them. Germline V gene data show CDR1 as SGHNT and CDR2 as YYREEE (reference sequence). The CDR3 nucleotides are TGTGCCAGCAGCCCGGACAGCCAGAATTCACCCCTCCACTTT. Encoded protein: CASSPDSQNSPLHF. The whole variable domain, filled in from reference TRBV5-4 and TRBJ1-6, reads ETGVTQSPTHLIKTRGQQVTLRCSSQSGHNTVSWYQQALGQGPQFIFQYYREEENGRGNFPPRFSGLQFPNYSSELNVNALELDDSALYLCASSPDSQNSPLHFGNGTRLTVT.

V and J are TRBV6-1 and TRBJ1-3, with D perhaps TRBD1 (5 bases). Trimming took off 11 bases at V and 0 bases at J, with 14 bases between the two ends. In germline, CDR1 is MNHNS, CDR2 SASEGT. The CDR3 runs to 14 residues. In DNA, the CDR3 is TGTGCCGGGACGGGAGGACGCTCTGGAAACACCATATATTTT. Translation: CAGTGGRSGNTIYF.

This clone was observed a single time. J is TRBJ1-3 and V is TRBV5-1; D may be TRBD1 (5 bases). The ends were cut back, 0 bases at V and 5 bases at J, with 24 bases in the middle. Germline CDR1 SGHRS, CDR2 YFSETQ. The CDR3 covers 19 residues. The CDR3 DNA is TGCGCCAGCAGCTTGGCTCAGCGCGGGGGAGAGTGGGGCAGAAACACCATATATTTT. Translating it yields CASSLAQRGGEWGRNTIYF.

The chain is built from TRBV5-1 and TRBJ1-4, with TRBD1 identical over 10 bases. This CDR3 region has 17 residues. Unmatched junction bases numbered 6, after V lost 0 bases and J lost 4 bases. The germline CDR1 and CDR2 sequences are SGHRS and YFSETQ. The CDR3 region is CASSLAGTGVNNEKLFF. In DNA form, the CDR3 reads TGCGCCAGCAGCTTGGCCGGGACAGGGGTGAATAATGAAAAACTGTTTTTT.

J is TRBJ2-1 and V is TRBV19; 9 bases fit TRBD1. V was clipped by 5 bases and J by 3 bases; unmatched bases: 2. The CDR3 is 14 amino acids. Per the germline V gene, CDR1 is LNHDA and CDR2 is SQIVND (reference sequence). The CDR3 loop reads CASSDRGIYNEQFF. CDR3 DNA sequence: TGTGCCAGTAGTGACAGGGGGATCTACAATGAGCAGTTCTTC.

The chain has TRBV29-1 and TRBJ2-7; D is undetermined. Germline lookup yields CDR1 SQVTM and CDR2 ANQGSEA. V was clipped by 4 bases and J by 5 bases, with 6 bases between them. The CDR3 contains 10 residues. The CDR3 DNA sequence: TGCAGCGTTGCTCAGAACGAGCAGTACTTC. This translates into CSVAQNEQYF.

The chain recombines TRBV2 with TRBJ1-4; a weak D match, TRBD1 (6 bases). Trimming took off 2 bases at V and 8 bases at J, with 12 bases between the two ends. CDR3 length: 14 residues. Germline V gives CDR1 SNHLY, CDR2 FYNNEI. CDR3 amino acids: CASSENTRGEKLFF. As DNA, the CDR3 is TGTGCCAGCAGTGAAAATACCAGGGGAGAAAAACTGTTTTTT.

Points on this clone: The same CDR3 is also encoded by other DNA sequences in this sample. CDR3 amino acids: CASSEQGAGGANVLTF. CDR3 nucleotide sequence: TGTGCCAGCAGTGAGCAGGGGGCTGGGGGGGCCAACGTCCTGACTTTC. This chain connects TRBV6-1 to TRBJ2-6; 8 bases map to TRBD1. The germline V gene has CDR1 MNHNS and CDR2 SASEGT. This CDR3 is 16 amino acids long. The trim removed 3 bases at V and 4 bases at J, leaving 5 bases unmatched.

The gene calls are TRBV10-3 and TRBJ1-3, with 10 positions matching TRBD1. The CDR3 runs to 16 residues. Germline CDR1 and CDR2: ENHRY and SYGVKD. J gave up 0 bases and V 8 bases, and 7 bases lay outside the gene matches. The CDR3 bases are TGTGCCATCCGTTCGGGACAGGGGAACTCTGGAAACACCATATATTTT. This encodes CAIRSGQGNSGNTIYF.